These T cell receptor beta chains were read from a single sample in a study of T cell repertoires in cytomegalovirus infection. In TCRdb, the reads were re-called with MiXCR into one record per CDR3 protein. The repertoire includes roughly 310,000 distinct CDR3 sequences, about 17% of them detected once, and 9.5% to 15% sits in the top ten. Sequenced: PBMCs. The receptors originated from a human donor in good health (CMV status not recorded). Some clones in this sample may be carry-over from other donors' samples. Both conserved end residues are part of each CDR3. A D gene is named only where the DNA matches it firmly. Size values are once, few and many counts, or a class for expanded clones, and some rows have none.

D gene	clone size	J gene	V gene	CDR3 DNA	CDR3 protein
TRBD1	-	TRBJ1-5	TRBV28	TGTGCCAGCAGTTTGGGTCCAGGGGGCGATCAGCCCCAGCATTTT	CASSLGPGGDQPQHF
-	many	TRBJ2-7	TRBV7-2	TGTGCCAGCAGCTTAGCGTTCGGGGTGCAATACGAGCAGTACTTC	CASSLAFGVQYEQYF
-	few	TRBJ1-5	TRBV27	TGTGCCAGCAGTTCTGAATACAATCAGCCCCAGCATTTT	CASSSEYNQPQHF
TRBD2	many	TRBJ2-1	TRBV11-3	TGTGCCAGCAGCCGGACAATGGGGACTAGCGGTCACTCCTACAATGAGCAGTTCTTC	CASSRTMGTSGHSYNEQFF
TRBD1	few	TRBJ1-4	TRBV5-1	TGCGCCAGCAGCGAGGGACAGACGAATGAAAAACTGTTTTTT	CASSEGQTNEKLFF
TRBD2	many	TRBJ2-1	TRBV11-2	TGTGCCAGCAGCTTAGGCACTAGCGGCCACAATGAGCAGTTCTTC	CASSLGTSGHNEQFF
-	-	TRBJ2-7	TRBV2	TGTGCCAGCAGGGGATTCGACTACGAGCAGTACTTC	CASRGFDYEQYF
TRBD1	-	TRBJ2-1	TRBV10-3	TGTGCCATCAGTTACAGGACAGGGGATGGGCACAATGAGCAGTTCTTC	CAISYRTGDGHNEQFF
-	-	TRBJ2-7	TRBV20-1	TGCAGTGCTAGCCCATACATGAGGTCTTCGTCCTACGAGCAGTACTTC	CSASPYMRSSSYEQYF
-	many	TRBJ1-2	TRBV12-3/TRBV12-4	TGTGCCAGCAGTCCAGGGACCTCTTTTAACTATGGCTACACCTTC	CASSPGTSFNYGYTF
TRBD1	few	TRBJ2-2	TRBV5-5	TGTGCCAGCGCCGGACAGGGGGCCGGGAAGCTGTTTTTT	CASAGQGAGKLFF
-	once	TRBJ1-2	TRBV28	TGTGCCAGCAGTGAAGACAGGATCTATGGCTACACCTTC	CASSEDRIYGYTF
TRBD1	many	TRBJ2-7	TRBV7-6	TGTGCCAGCAGCGAAGGACAGGCCTCGGGGAAGTACTTC	CASSEGQASGKYF
TRBD2	few	TRBJ2-1	TRBV7-9	TGTGCCAGCAGCCTACTAGCGGACTACAATGAGCAGTTCTTC	CASSLLADYNEQFF
TRBD1	few	TRBJ1-5	TRBV7-9	TGTGCCAGCAGCTTAGGGACAGGGGGTTTGAGTCAGCCCCAGCATTTT	CASSLGTGGLSQPQHF
TRBD1	-	TRBJ1-1	TRBV5-4	TGTGCCAGCACCCGTGACAGGGATGCCACTGAAGCTTTCTTT	CASTRDRDATEAFF
-	-	TRBJ2-5	TRBV12-3/TRBV12-4	TGTGCCAGCAGTGGGCCAGGGCTAGGGGGGGAGACCCAGTACTTC	CASSGPGLGGETQYF
-	few	TRBJ2-7	TRBV20-1	TGCAGTGCTAGTCGCTCGGACCCCTCCTACGAGCAGTACTTC	CSASRSDPSYEQYF
TRBD1	few	TRBJ2-7	TRBV28	TGTGCCAGCAGCCCCGACAGGGCCCGATCCTACGAGCAGTACTTC	CASSPDRARSYEQYF
TRBD2	few	TRBJ2-3	TRBV20-1	TGCAGTGCTATTGGACTAGCGGGGGCTCTGACGCAGTATTTT	CSAIGLAGALTQYF
TRBD2	-	TRBJ2-1	TRBV9	TGTGCCAGCAGCCCAGCCGGGACTAGCGGGGCCTACTACAATGAGCAGTTCTTC	CASSPAGTSGAYYNEQFF
-	-	TRBJ2-7	TRBV18	TGTGCCAGCTCACCGGGGCCAGGGCTCGGGAACGAGCAGTACTTC	CASSPGPGLGNEQYF
TRBD2	many	TRBJ2-7	TRBV7-2	TGTGCCAGCAGCTTAGGCTCGGGGCTAGCGGGGGCCACCTACGAGCAGTACTTC	CASSLGSGLAGATYEQYF
TRBD1	-	TRBJ1-5	TRBV20-1	TGCAGTGCTAGTTTGGGACAGAGAACGGTATCGCCCCAGCATTTT	CSASLGQRTVSPQHF
-	few	TRBJ2-1	TRBV7-6	TGTGCCAGCAGCTTGTATGAGCAGTTCTTC	CASSLYEQFF
-	-	TRBJ1-6	TRBV20-1	TGCAGTGCTAGAGATGTCCAGGAGAGCTCCTATAATTCACCCCTCCACTTT	CSARDVQESSYNSPLHF
-	few	TRBJ1-3	TRBV11-2	TGTGCCAGCAGTCGGGACCGCGACTCTGGAAACACCATATATTTT	CASSRDRDSGNTIYF
TRBD2	-	TRBJ2-1	TRBV19	TGTGCCAGTAGTATGTCCCCGACTAGCGGGGGGATTAACAATGAGCAGTTCTTC	CASSMSPTSGGINNEQFF
-	few	TRBJ1-2	TRBV7-9	TGTGCCAGCAGCTTAGCACCGGGGGGCTATGGCTACACCTTC	CASSLAPGGYGYTF
-	-	TRBJ1-1	TRBV24-1	TGTGCCACCAGTGTCCAAGACCTGGTGGGGACTGAAGCTTTCTTT	CATSVQDLVGTEAFF
TRBD1	few	TRBJ1-5	TRBV20-1	TGCAGTGCTAAAACGGGACAGGGGAATCAGCCCCAGCATTTT	CSAKTGQGNQPQHF
TRBD1	-	TRBJ1-6	TRBV20-1	TGCAGTGCTAGATCGGGAGGGGGCGGGTATAATTCACCCCTCCACTTT	CSARSGGGGYNSPLHF